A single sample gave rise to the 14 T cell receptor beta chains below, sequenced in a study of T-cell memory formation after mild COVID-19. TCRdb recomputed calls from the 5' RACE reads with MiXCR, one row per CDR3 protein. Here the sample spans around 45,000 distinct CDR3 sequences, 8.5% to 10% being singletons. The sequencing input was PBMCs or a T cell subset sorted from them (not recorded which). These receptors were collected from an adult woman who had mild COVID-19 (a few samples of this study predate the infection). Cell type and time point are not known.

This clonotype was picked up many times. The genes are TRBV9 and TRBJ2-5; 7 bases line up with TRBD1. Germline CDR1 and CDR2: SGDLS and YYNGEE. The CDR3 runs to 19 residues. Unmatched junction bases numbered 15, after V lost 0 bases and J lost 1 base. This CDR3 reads CASSVATTGMRGRQETQYF. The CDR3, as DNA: TGTGCCAGCAGCGTAGCTACTACGGGTATGAGGGGGCGCCAAGAGACCCAGTACTTC. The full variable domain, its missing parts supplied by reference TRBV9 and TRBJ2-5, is DSGVTQTPKHLITATGQRVTLRCSPRSGDLSVYWYQQSLDQGLQFLIQYYNGEERAKGNILERFSAQQFPDLHSELNLSSLELGDSALYFCASSVATTGMRGRQETQYFGPGTRLLVL.

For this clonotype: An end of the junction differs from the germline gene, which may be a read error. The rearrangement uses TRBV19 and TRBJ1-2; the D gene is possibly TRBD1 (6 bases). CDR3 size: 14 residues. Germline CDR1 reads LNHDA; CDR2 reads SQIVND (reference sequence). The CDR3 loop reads CATSPVQGINGYTF. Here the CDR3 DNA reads TGTGCCACTAGTCCGGTCCAGGGGATTAATGGCTACACCTTC.

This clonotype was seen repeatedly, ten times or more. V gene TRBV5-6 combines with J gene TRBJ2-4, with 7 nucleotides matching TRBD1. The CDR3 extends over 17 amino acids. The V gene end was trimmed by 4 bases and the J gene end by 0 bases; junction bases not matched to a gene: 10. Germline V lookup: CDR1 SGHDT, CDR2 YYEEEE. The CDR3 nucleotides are TGTGCCAGCAGCCTTACTACAGGGGCGCCAGCCAAAAACATTCAGTACTTC. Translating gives CASSLTTGAPAKNIQYF.

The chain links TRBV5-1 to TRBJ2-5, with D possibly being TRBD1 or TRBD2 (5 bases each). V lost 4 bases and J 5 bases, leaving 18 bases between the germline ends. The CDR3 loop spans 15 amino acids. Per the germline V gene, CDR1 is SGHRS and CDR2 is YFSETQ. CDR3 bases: TGCGCCAGCAGCACCCGCCGGGACCCGGGTGAGACCCAGTACTTC. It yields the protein CASSTRRDPGETQYF.

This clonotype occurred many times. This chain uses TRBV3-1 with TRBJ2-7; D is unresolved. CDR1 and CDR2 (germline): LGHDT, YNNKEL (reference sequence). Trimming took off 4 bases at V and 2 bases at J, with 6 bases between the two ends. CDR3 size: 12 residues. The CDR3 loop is CASSRSTYEQYF. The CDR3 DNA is TGTGCCAGCAGCCGATCCACCTACGAGCAGTACTTC.

Here the CDR3 DNA reads TGCAGTGCTAGAGCCGACATGAGCAATCAGCCCCAGCATTTT. Translation: CSARADMSNQPQHF. V is TRBV20-1 and J is TRBJ1-5; D is unclear. V was clipped by 1 base and J by 1 base, with 8 bases between them. The germline CDR1 and CDR2 sequences are DFQATT and SNEGSKA (reference sequence). This CDR3 region has 14 residues.

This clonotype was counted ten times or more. The CDR3: CASSPRWTEFTDTQYF. DNA for the CDR3: TGTGCCAGCAGCCCCCGATGGACCGAGTTCACAGATACGCAGTATTTT. The chain couples TRBV3-1 to TRBJ2-3; no definite D call. Per germline, CDR1 LGHDT and CDR2 YNNKEL (reference sequence). V shed 4 bases and J shed 2 bases, with 16 bases lying between them. The CDR3 runs to 16 residues.

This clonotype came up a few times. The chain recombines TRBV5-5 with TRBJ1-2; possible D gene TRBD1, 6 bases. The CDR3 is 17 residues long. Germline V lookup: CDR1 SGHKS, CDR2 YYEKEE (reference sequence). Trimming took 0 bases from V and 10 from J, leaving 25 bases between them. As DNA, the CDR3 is TGTGCCAGCAGCTTGGGGCCCCTCCCGGGGGGCGATGGTGCCTACACCTTC. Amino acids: CASSLGPLPGGDGAYTF.

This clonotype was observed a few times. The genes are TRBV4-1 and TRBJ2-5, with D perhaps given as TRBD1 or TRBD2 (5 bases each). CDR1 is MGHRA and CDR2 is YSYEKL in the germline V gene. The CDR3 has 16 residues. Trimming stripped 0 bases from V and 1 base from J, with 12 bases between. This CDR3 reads CASSQERGRVQETQYF. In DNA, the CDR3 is TGCGCCAGCAGCCAAGAGAGGGGCAGAGTCCAAGAGACCCAGTACTTC.

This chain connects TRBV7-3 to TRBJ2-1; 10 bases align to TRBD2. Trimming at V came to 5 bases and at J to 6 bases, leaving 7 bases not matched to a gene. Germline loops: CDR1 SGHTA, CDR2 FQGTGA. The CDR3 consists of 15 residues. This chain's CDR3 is CASSPGLAVTNEQFF. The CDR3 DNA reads TGTGCCAGCAGCCCCGGACTAGCGGTTACCAATGAGCAGTTCTTC.

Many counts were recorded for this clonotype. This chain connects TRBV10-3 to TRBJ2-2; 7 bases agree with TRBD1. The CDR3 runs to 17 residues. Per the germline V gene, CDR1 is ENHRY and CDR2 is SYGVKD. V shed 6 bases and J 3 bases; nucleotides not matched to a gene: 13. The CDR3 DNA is TGTGCCATCAGGGGGACAGCTCTATTGACCGACACCGGGGAGCTGTTTTTT. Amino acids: CAIRGTALLTDTGELFF.

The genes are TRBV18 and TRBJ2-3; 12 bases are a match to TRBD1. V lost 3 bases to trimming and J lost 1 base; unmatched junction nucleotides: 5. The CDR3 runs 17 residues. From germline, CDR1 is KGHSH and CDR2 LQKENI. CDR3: CASSPGTGGRGTDTQYF. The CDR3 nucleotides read TGTGCCAGCTCACCGGGGACAGGGGGCCGGGGCACAGATACGCAGTATTTT.

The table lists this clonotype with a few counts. CDR3 DNA sequence: TGTGCCAGCAGTTTGAACGGACTAGCGGGACTGACGCAGTTCTTC. The encoded protein is CASSLNGLAGLTQFF. The chain joins TRBV12-3 or TRBV12-4 to TRBJ2-1; 12 bases are shared with TRBD2. The trim removed 3 bases at V and 12 bases at J, leaving 9 bases unmatched. This CDR3 is built from 15 residues.

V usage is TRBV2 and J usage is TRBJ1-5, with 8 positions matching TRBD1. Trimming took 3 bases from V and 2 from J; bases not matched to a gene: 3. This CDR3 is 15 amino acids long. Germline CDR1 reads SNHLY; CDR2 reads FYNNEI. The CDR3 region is CASSDWGQGNQPQHF. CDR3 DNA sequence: TGTGCCAGCAGTGATTGGGGACAGGGCAATCAGCCCCAGCATTTT.